Included here is one T cell receptor (beta chain) sequence, with context. This clonotype was seen at least ten times. What antigen it recognizes has not been identified. No base-level quality is on record; no much larger clone is a single base apart. This sample is part of a study of CD8 T cells in ankylosing spondylitis (dated by TCRdb to 2015 to 2018). Describing the broader study: T cell receptor beta repertoires were profiled in healthy donors and ankylosing spondylitis patients so that disease-linked TCR variants could be found. The whole study cohort included some 100 healthy donors and about two dozen ankylosing spondylitis patients. Peripheral blood was sampled, and synovial fluid was additionally collected from ankylosing spondylitis patients.

This sample was sequenced with an Illumina HiSeq 2500. Quantitative 5'-RACE with molecular barcodes was used to prepare TCR beta libraries. In the source study's methods: A new computational method based on a probabilistic model of VDJ rearrangement was used to identify disease-linked TCR variants. TCRdb passed the public sequencing reads through fastp at Q25 and MiXCR, retaining productive beta sequences. CDR3 protein sequences are deduplicated, and each keeps its most common genes and DNA. TCRdb, rather than the study authors, made the V and J calls. Recorded for this sample are around 88,000 distinct CDR3 sequences; about 8.1% of them occurred a single time. Jointly, the top ten make up roughly 5.5% of the sample. Overall study results and their limits: According to the report, matched synovial fluid samples from ankylosing spondylitis patients were significantly enriched for the disease-linked clones. Some TCR beta motif variants had previously been reported in synovial fluid and blood of reactive arthritis patients, which suggested common disease-initiation mechanisms. In peripheral blood, the disease-linked clones were found at relatively low frequencies and had a CD8+ phenotype. Blood from ankylosing spondylitis patients appeared to be characterized by a TCR beta motif made up of under ten highly homologous amino acid variants.

Via the germline V gene, CDR1 is SQVTM and CDR2 ANQGSEA. There are 13 amino acids in the CDR3, from cysteine to phenylalanine inclusive. The entry retains the CDR3 DNA only, 39 bases that are in frame from base 1. V is cut back by 3 bases and J by 0 bases, with 0 bases in the junction unmatched. The sequence came from a male donor with ankylosing spondylitis or in good health (not recorded which). The sequencing input was blood, either unsorted or a sorted T cell fraction (not recorded which). The chain links TRBV29-1 with TRBJ2-7, and 9 bases in between align with TRBD1. This receptor carries the CDR3 CSVEDRGSYEQYF. The nucleotides read TGCAGCGTTGAGGACAGGGGCTCCTACGAGCAGTACTTC.